The text below deals with one TCR beta chain. The antigen remains undetermined. Each donor supplied approximately 10 milliliters of peripheral blood. It was with a sample-barcoded 5' primer and a J-beta primer mix that a second PCR of about 6 to 12 cycles was run. Researchers report that a template-switch adaptor with 12 random nucleotides tagged each cDNA molecule. TCRdb re-called the 5' RACE reads with MiXCR, one entry per CDR3 protein. The sample consists of about 800,000 distinct CDR3 sequences, roughly 50% of them appearing once. This record belongs to a study of blood T cells in healthy people across ages. The wider study: Per two T cells, template switching captured roughly one barcoded beta molecule.

Study-wide findings and caveats: Higher diversity, along with more naive CD4+ cells, distinguished long-lived donors from aged donors.

This CDR3 contains 13 residues. V dropped 6 bases and J dropped 11 bases, with 19 bases sitting between them. Sequencing was carried out using blood. This receptor was obtained from a man between 25 and 39 years old in good health. The gene calls are TRBV12-3 or TRBV12-4 and TRBJ2-5, with D hard to call. Here the CDR3 reads CASSSRASNEQYF. CDR3 DNA sequence: TGTGCCAGCAGCTCCCGGGCATCTAATGAGCAGTACTTC.